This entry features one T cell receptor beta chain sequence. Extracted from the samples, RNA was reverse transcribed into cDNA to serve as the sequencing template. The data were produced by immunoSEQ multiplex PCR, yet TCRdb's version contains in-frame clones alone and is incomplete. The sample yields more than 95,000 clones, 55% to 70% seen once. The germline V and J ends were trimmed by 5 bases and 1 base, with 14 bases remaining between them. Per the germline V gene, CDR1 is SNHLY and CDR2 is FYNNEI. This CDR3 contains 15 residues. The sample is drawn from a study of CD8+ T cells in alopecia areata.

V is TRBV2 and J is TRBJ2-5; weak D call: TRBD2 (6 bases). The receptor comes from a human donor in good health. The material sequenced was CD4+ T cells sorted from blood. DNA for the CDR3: TGTGCCAGCAGTCAGGGACTGAGTGGCCAAGAGACCCAGTACTTC. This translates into CASSQGLSGQETQYF.